Following are 11 T cell receptor beta chains from one sample sequenced in a study of beta chain features in type 1 diabetes. Every isolated RNA sample was fully reverse transcribed, so sequencing captured expressed TCRB transcripts. Clones were read by immunoSEQ multiplex PCR, and TCRdb kept only the in-frame ones, dropping some. The sample contains about 220,000 clones, 11% of which appear only once. Sequenced input: central memory CD4+ T cells from blood. These receptor sequences come from a man between 18 and 35 years old in good health.

This clone showed up just a few times. J is TRBJ2-2 and V is TRBV11-2; either TRBD1 or TRBD2 may fit D (5 bases each). Germline V gene data show CDR1 as SGHAT and CDR2 as FQNNGV. This CDR3 comprises 16 residues. Trimming cost V 5 bases and J 4 bases, with 17 bases left between them. In DNA form, the CDR3 reads TGTGCCAGCAGCCGGGGCGATCAGGGTGGCACCGGGGAGCTGTTTTTT. Its translation is CASSRGDQGGTGELFF.

This clone was counted at least ten times. The rearrangement joins TRBV7-8 to TRBJ2-5; tentatively, D is TRBD1 or TRBD2 (5 bases each). Trimming removed 5 bases from V and 0 bases from J, with 10 bases in between. CDR1 and CDR2 from the germline V gene are SGHVS and FQNEAQ. The CDR3 totals 14 residues. CDR3 in amino acids: CASSLGEYQETQYF. Written as DNA, the CDR3 is TGTGCCAGCAGCCTAGGGGAGTACCAAGAGACCCAGTACTTC.

This chain connects TRBV14 to TRBJ1-1, with 8 bases identical to TRBD1. V lost 4 bases to trimming and J lost 4 bases; unmatched junction nucleotides: 5. Germline V gene lookup returns CDR1 SGHDN and CDR2 FVKESK. The CDR3 spans 14 residues. Here the CDR3 reads CASSPQGAVTEAFF. As DNA, the CDR3 is TGTGCCAGCAGCCCGCAGGGGGCGGTCACTGAAGCTTTCTTT. The entire variable domain, with the rest obtained from reference TRBV14 and TRBJ1-1, is as follows: EAGVTQFPSHSVIEKGQTVTLRCDPISGHDNLYWYRRVMGKEIKFLLHFVKESKQDESGMPNNRFLAERTGGTYSTLKVQPAELEDSGVYFCASSPQGAVTEAFFGQGTRLTVV.

This clone was seen a handful of times. The chain recombines TRBV19 with TRBJ2-3; D remains unclear. This CDR3 comprises 11 residues. Germline V lookup: CDR1 LNHDA, CDR2 SQIVND (reference sequence). The V end lost 3 bases, the J end lost 5 bases, and 3 bases lay between the germline ends. The CDR3: CASSIGDTQYF. The CDR3 nucleotides read TGTGCCAGTAGTATTGGAGATACGCAGTATTTT.

The chain links TRBV28 to TRBJ2-4, with D perhaps TRBD2 (6 bases). The V gene's germline CDR1 is MDHEN and CDR2 SYDVKM. CDR3 length equals 15 residues. Trimming cost V 5 bases and J 3 bases, with 14 bases left between them. CDR3 nucleotide sequence: TGTGCCAGCAGTCCTCCGGGGGTGGGCAAAAACATTCAGTACTTC. This encodes CASSPPGVGKNIQYF.

This clone was seen only a few times. This chain joins TRBV7-2 and TRBJ2-1; possibly TRBD1 for D (6 bases). Germline V gene lookup returns CDR1 SGHTA and CDR2 FQGNSA. This CDR3 is 13 amino acids long. Between the trimmed V and J ends, which lost 5 bases and 3 bases, there was a span of 8 bases. The CDR3, as DNA: TGTGCCAGCAGCGTGGGACACTACAATGAGCAGTTCTTC. Encoded protein: CASSVGHYNEQFF.

This clone was seen a few times. The chain joins TRBV30 to TRBJ2-2; no definite D call. Germline lookup yields CDR1 GTSNPN and CDR2 SVGIG (reference sequence). Trimming left V 0 bases short and J 4 bases short, with 9 bases between. This CDR3 has 14 amino acids. The CDR3 is CAWSVIRPTGELFF. Here the CDR3 DNA reads TGTGCCTGGAGTGTAATCCGACCCACCGGGGAGCTGTTTTTT.

The chain has TRBV5-5 and TRBJ2-1; 7 positions agree with TRBD2. V gave up 3 bases and J gave up 7 bases; unmatched junction bases: 10. The CDR3 has 15 residues. Germline assignment: CDR1 SGHKS and CDR2 YYEKEE (reference sequence). The CDR3 sequence is CASSSLTSPGNEQFF. The CDR3 DNA is TGTGCCAGCAGCTCTTTGACTAGCCCAGGTAATGAGCAGTTCTTC.

The V gene is TRBV6-1, the J gene TRBJ2-7; D possibly corresponds to TRBD1 (6 bases). From germline, CDR1 is MNHNS and CDR2 SASEGT. This CDR3 comprises 15 residues. V lost 2 bases and J 6 bases, leaving 17 bases between the germline ends. CDR3 DNA sequence: TGTGCCAGCAGTGAATACCGCGCAGGGGTCGGCGAGCAGTACTTC. This encodes CASSEYRAGVGEQYF.

This clone occurred a few times. CDR3 sequence reads: CASSQSPDSSYEQYF. DNA of the CDR3: TGTGCCAGCAGCCAATCCCCGGACAGCTCCTACGAGCAGTACTTC. The J gene is TRBJ2-7, the V gene TRBV9, with D maybe TRBD1 (6 bases). The V gene lost 4 bases and the J gene lost 0 bases, with 14 bases spanning the gap. Germline-derived CDR1 and CDR2 are SGDLS and YYNGEE. The CDR3 covers 15 residues.

The rearrangement uses TRBV29-1 and TRBJ1-1; a possible D gene is TRBD1 (5 bases). The CDR3 runs 13 residues. The germline V and J ends were trimmed by 7 bases and 3 bases, with 15 bases remaining between them. Germline lookup yields CDR1 SQVTM and CDR2 ANQGSEA. The CDR3 is CSARWVGDTEAFF. The CDR3 coding sequence is TGCAGCGCCCGGTGGGTGGGGGACACTGAAGCTTTCTTT.